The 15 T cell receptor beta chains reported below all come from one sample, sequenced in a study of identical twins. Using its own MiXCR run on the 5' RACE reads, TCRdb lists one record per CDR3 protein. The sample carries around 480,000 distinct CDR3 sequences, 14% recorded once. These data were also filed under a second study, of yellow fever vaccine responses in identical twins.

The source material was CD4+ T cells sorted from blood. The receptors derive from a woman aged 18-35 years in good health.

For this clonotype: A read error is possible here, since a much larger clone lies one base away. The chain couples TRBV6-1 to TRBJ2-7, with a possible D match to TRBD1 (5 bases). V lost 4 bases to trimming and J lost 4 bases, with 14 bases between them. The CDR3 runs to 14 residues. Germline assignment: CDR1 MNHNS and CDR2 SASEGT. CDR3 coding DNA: TGTGCCAGCAGTGGCAGGGTAGTGGGGTACGAGCAGTACTTC. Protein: CASSGRVVGYEQYF.

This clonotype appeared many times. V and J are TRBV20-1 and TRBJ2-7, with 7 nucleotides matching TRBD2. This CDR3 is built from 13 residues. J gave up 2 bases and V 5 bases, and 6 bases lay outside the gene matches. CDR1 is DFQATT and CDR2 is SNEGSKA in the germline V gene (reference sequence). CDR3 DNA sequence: TGCAGTGCTCCCCGAGCGGGAACCTACGAGCAGTACTTC. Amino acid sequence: CSAPRAGTYEQYF.

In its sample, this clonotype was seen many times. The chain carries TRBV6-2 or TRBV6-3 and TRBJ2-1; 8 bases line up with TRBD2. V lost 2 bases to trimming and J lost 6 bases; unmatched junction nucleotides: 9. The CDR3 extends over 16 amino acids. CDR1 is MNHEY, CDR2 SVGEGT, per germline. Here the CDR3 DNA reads TGTGCCAGCAGTTACGCGGGAGGCCCTCCACTCAATGAGCAGTTCTTC. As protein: CASSYAGGPPLNEQFF.

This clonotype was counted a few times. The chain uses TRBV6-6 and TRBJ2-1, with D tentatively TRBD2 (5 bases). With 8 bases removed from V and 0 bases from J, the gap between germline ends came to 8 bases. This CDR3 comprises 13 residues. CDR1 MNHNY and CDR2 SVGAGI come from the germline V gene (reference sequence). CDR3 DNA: TGTGCCAGCTCAGGACTCTCCTACAATGAGCAGTTCTTC. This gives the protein CASSGLSYNEQFF.

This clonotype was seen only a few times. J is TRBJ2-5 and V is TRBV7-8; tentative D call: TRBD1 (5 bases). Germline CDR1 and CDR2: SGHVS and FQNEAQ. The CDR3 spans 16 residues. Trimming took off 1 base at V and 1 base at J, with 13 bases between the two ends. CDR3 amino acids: CASSLGAGMIQETQYF. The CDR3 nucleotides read TGTGCCAGCAGCTTAGGGGCAGGGATGATCCAAGAGACCCAGTACTTC.

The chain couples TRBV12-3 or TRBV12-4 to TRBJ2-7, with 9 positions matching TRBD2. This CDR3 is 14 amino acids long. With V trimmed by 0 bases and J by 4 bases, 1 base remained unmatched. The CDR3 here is CASSLAGLAYEQYF. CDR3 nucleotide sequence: TGTGCCAGCAGTTTAGCGGGACTAGCTTACGAGCAGTACTTC.

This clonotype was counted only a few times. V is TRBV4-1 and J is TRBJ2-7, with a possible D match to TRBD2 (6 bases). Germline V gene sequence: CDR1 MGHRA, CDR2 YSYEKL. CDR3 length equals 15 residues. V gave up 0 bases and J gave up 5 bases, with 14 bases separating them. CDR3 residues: CASSQEGGTGHEQYF. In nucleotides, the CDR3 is TGCGCCAGCAGCCAAGAGGGGGGTACGGGTCACGAGCAGTACTTC.

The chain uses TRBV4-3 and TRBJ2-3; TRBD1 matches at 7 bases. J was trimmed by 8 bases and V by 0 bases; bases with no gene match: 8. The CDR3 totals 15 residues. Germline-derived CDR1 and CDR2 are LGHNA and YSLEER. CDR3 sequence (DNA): TGCGCCAGCAGCCAAGATGACAGGGCCGTCGGTACGCAGTATTTT. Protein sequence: CASSQDDRAVGTQYF.

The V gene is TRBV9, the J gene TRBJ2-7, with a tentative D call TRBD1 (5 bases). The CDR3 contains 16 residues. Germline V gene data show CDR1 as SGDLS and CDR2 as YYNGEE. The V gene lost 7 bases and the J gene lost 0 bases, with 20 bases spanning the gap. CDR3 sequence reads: CASSPGWGSSSYEQYF. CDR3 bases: TGTGCCAGCTCCCCAGGGTGGGGCAGTAGCTCCTACGAGCAGTACTTC.

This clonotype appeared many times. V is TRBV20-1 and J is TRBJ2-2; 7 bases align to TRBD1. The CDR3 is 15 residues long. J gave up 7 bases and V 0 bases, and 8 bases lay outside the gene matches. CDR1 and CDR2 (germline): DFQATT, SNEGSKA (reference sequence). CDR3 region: CSARDQSGGNGELFF. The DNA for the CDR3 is TGCAGTGCTAGAGATCAGTCAGGGGGTAACGGGGAGCTGTTTTTT.

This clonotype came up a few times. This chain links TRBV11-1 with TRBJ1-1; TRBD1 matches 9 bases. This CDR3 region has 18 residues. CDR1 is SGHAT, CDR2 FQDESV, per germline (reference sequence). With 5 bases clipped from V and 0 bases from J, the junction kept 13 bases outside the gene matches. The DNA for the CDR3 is TGTGCCAGCAGCCCCATTCCGGGACAGGGAGGGGTGAACACTGAAGCTTTCTTT. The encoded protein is CASSPIPGQGGVNTEAFF.

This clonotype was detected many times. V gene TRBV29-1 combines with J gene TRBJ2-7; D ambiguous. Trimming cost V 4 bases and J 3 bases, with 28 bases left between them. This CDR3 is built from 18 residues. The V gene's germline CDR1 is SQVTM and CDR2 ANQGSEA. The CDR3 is CSVVVLSNRAKKRYEQYF. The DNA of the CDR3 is TGCAGCGTTGTGGTTCTTTCGAACCGGGCCAAAAAACGCTACGAGCAGTACTTC.

CDR3 in amino acids: CASSVGVSANEQYF. The CDR3 DNA is TGTGCCAGCAGCGTAGGGGTTAGCGCCAACGAGCAGTACTTC. The V gene is TRBV9, the J gene TRBJ2-7; D is perhaps TRBD2 (5 bases). This CDR3 contains 14 residues. V lost 0 bases, J lost 5 bases, and 12 bases lay in between. Germline V gene data show CDR1 as SGDLS and CDR2 as YYNGEE. Based on the CDR3 plus reference TRBV9 and TRBJ2-7, the full variable domain is DSGVTQTPKHLITATGQRVTLRCSPRSGDLSVYWYQQSLDQGLQFLIQYYNGEERAKGNILERFSAQQFPDLHSELNLSSLELGDSALYFCASSVGVSANEQYFGPGTRLTVT.

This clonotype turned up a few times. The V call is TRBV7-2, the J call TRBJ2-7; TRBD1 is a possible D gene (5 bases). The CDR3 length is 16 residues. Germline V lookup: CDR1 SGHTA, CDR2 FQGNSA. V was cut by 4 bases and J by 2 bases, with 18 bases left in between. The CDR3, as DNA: TGTGCCAGCAGCTCCTGGGGCGGCAGAACCACCTACGAGCAGTACTTC. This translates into CASSSWGGRTTYEQYF.

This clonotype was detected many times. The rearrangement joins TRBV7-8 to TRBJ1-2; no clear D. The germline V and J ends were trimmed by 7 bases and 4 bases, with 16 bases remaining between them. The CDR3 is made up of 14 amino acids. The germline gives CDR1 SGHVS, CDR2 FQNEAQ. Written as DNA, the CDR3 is TGTGCCAGCAAGCCCAACAGCATGGGCTATGGCTACACCTTC. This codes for CASKPNSMGYGYTF.